Below are 27 T cell receptor beta chains sequenced from a single sample in a study of CD8 T cells in ankylosing spondylitis. Study observations and caveats: What appeared characteristic of ankylosing spondylitis blood was a TCR beta motif of fewer than ten highly homologous variants.

These receptors' antigens are unknown. TCRdb fed the 5' RACE reads into MiXCR, producing one record per CDR3 protein. Counted here are roughly 450,000 distinct CDR3 sequences, more than 25% occurring once; the ten biggest clones make up about 0.89%. Sequenced input: blood, either unsorted or a sorted T cell fraction (not recorded which). The receptor set was obtained from a male donor with ankylosing spondylitis.

V is TRBV3-1 and J is TRBJ1-2; perhaps TRBD1 as D (6 bases). CDR3 length equals 12 residues. The germline V gene encodes CDR1 LGHDT and CDR2 YNNKEL (reference sequence). Trimming shortened V by 6 bases and J by 8 bases, and 13 bases separated the two germline ends. The CDR3 reads CASSHREGGYTF. In DNA, the CDR3 is TGTGCCAGCAGTCACAGGGAAGGAGGCTACACCTTC. Full variable domain (remainder filled in from reference TRBV3-1 and TRBJ1-2): DTAVSQTPKYLVTQMGNDKSIKCEQNLGHDTMYWYKQDSKKFLKIMFSYNNKELIINETVPNRFSPKSPDKAHLNLHINSLELGDSAVYFCASSHREGGYTFGSGTRLTVV.

This chain links TRBV3-1 with TRBJ2-1, with D hard to call. Germline V gene sequence: CDR1 LGHDT, CDR2 YNNKEL (reference sequence). V lost 3 bases to trimming and J lost 1 base, with 7 bases between them. The CDR3 consists of 14 residues. DNA for the CDR3: TGTGCCAGCAGCCAGGGGATTTCCTACAATGAGCAGTTCTTC. The encoded protein is CASSQGISYNEQFF.

The chain carries TRBV5-1 and TRBJ1-1; 8 positions agree with TRBD1. Germline CDR1 is SGHRS and CDR2 is YFSETQ. The CDR3 covers 14 residues. J was trimmed by 4 bases and V by 5 bases; bases with no gene match: 7. The CDR3 reads CASSPGGGSTEAFF. The CDR3 DNA sequence: TGCGCCAGCAGTCCAGGGGGCGGGAGCACTGAAGCTTTCTTT.

This clonotype has only one observation. This sequence joins TRBV7-9 and TRBJ2-2, with TRBD1 as a possible D gene (5 bases). Germline values: CDR1 SEHNR, CDR2 FQNEAQ (reference sequence). The CDR3 covers 14 residues. The V gene lost 3 bases and the J gene lost 4 bases, with 9 bases spanning the gap. CDR3 sequence: CASSFGTGTGELFF. For the CDR3, the DNA is TGTGCCAGCAGCTTTGGCACAGGCACCGGGGAGCTGTTTTTT.

This clonotype was counted a few times. V and J are TRBV15 and TRBJ2-5, with D perhaps matching TRBD1 or TRBD2 (5 bases each). Germline CDR1 LNHNV, CDR2 YYDKDF (reference sequence). The CDR3 length is 15 residues. Trimming removed 1 base from V and 2 bases from J, with 11 bases in between. The CDR3 protein is CATSRVGTAQETQYF. Here the CDR3 DNA reads TGTGCCACCAGCAGAGTCGGGACGGCGCAAGAGACCCAGTACTTC.

This clonotype was detected only a few times. This chain links TRBV20-1 with TRBJ2-5, with 10 nucleotides matching TRBD2. The CDR3 is 14 amino acids. Germline CDR1 reads DFQATT; CDR2 reads SNEGSKA (reference sequence). J gave up 3 bases and V 4 bases, and 5 bases lay outside the gene matches. Written as DNA, the CDR3 is TGCAGTGCTACCCCGGGACTAGCGAAAGAGACCCAGTACTTC. As protein: CSATPGLAKETQYF.

CDR3 amino acids: CASSAISGRGDYEQYF. The CDR3 nucleotides are TGTGCCAGCAGCGCCATTAGCGGGAGAGGGGACTACGAGCAGTACTTC. The chain carries TRBV7-2 and TRBJ2-7; TRBD2 agrees at 9 bases. The CDR3 runs 16 residues. Germline assignment: CDR1 SGHTA and CDR2 FQGNSA. V was clipped by 5 bases and J by 3 bases; unmatched bases: 11. Combining the CDR3 with reference TRBV7-2 and TRBJ2-7 gives the whole variable domain GAGVSQSPSNKVTEKGKDVELRCDPISGHTALYWYRQSLGQGLEFLIYFQGNSAPDKSGLPSDRFSAERTGGSVSTLTIQRTQQEDSAVYLCASSAISGRGDYEQYFGPGTRLTVT.

This clonotype has a handful of counts. J is TRBJ1-5 and V is TRBV4-1, with no clear D. V gave up 2 bases and J gave up 7 bases, with 18 bases separating them. CDR3 length equals 16 residues. Per germline, CDR1 MGHRA and CDR2 YSYEKL. In DNA, the CDR3 is TGCGCCAGCAGCCAAACCCCCCCAGGCCCCAAGCAGCCCCAGCATTTT. Its translation is CASSQTPPGPKQPQHF.

The CDR3 coding sequence is TGTGCCAGCAGCCAGGGACAGATGAACACTGAAGCTTTCTTT. This gives the protein CASSQGQMNTEAFF. This chain links TRBV25-1 with TRBJ1-1; 7 positions match TRBD1. This CDR3 is built from 14 residues. Germline V CDR1 and CDR2: MGHDK, SYGVNS. V shed 6 bases and J 0 bases; nucleotides not matched to a gene: 4.

The J gene is TRBJ2-7, the V gene TRBV11-2; TRBD2 aligns across 11 bases. Germline V gene sequence: CDR1 SGHAT, CDR2 FQNNGV. The ends lost 3 bases at V and 3 bases at J; junction bases unmatched: 22. The CDR3 covers 21 residues. The CDR3 DNA reads as TGTGCCAGCAGCTTCATCCCCCGGTTGATAGCGGGAGGGCTATTTCGCTACGAGCAGTACTTC. Protein: CASSFIPRLIAGGLFRYEQYF.

This chain uses TRBV20-1 with TRBJ2-4; tentative D call: TRBD2 (5 bases). CDR1 is DFQATT, CDR2 SNEGSKA, per germline (reference sequence). The CDR3 length is 12 residues. The V end was cut by 3 bases, the J end by 8 bases, with 11 bases between. Here the CDR3 reads CSASPSTDIQYF. CDR3 nucleotides: TGCAGTGCTAGCCCTAGCACGGACATTCAGTACTTC.

The chain has TRBV20-1 and TRBJ2-3, with 12 bases matching TRBD2. The J segment lost 0 bases and the V segment lost 3 bases, leaving 7 bases of the junction unmatched. Per germline, CDR1 DFQATT and CDR2 SNEGSKA (reference sequence). CDR3 length equals 17 residues. The CDR3 here is CSASGLAGGRSTDTQYF. CDR3 nucleotide sequence: TGCAGTGCTAGTGGGCTAGCGGGAGGGAGAAGCACAGATACGCAGTATTTT.

The rearrangement uses TRBV2 and TRBJ2-2; 8 bases fit TRBD1. The ends lost 2 bases at V and 6 bases at J; junction bases unmatched: 5. The CDR3 contains 15 residues. Germline CDR1 is SNHLY and CDR2 is FYNNEI. CDR3 region: CASSEQQGAAGELFF. The CDR3 coding sequence is TGTGCCAGCAGTGAACAGCAGGGGGCTGCCGGGGAGCTGTTTTTT.

The chain has TRBV5-1 and TRBJ2-2; 9 bases map to TRBD2. V lost 0 bases, J lost 3 bases, and 9 bases stayed unmatched. The CDR3 loop spans 18 amino acids. CDR1 is SGHRS, CDR2 YFSETQ, per germline. The CDR3 sequence: CASSLEPAGGRDTGELFF. The CDR3 nucleotides read TGCGCCAGCAGCTTGGAGCCGGCGGGAGGGCGGGACACCGGGGAGCTGTTTTTT.

The V call is TRBV20-1, the J call TRBJ1-1, with D perhaps TRBD1 (5 bases). The germline CDR1 and CDR2 sequences are DFQATT and SNEGSKA (reference sequence). The CDR3 covers 14 residues. Between the trimmed V and J ends, which lost 2 bases and 6 bases, there was a span of 16 bases. The CDR3: CSARTRGGVPEAFF. CDR3 in DNA: TGCAGTGCTAGAACCCGGGGGGGGGTCCCTGAAGCTTTCTTT.

This clonotype appeared a few times. The rearrangement links TRBV5-1 to TRBJ2-5, with a tentative D call TRBD1 (6 bases). The length of the CDR3 is 15 residues. Germline V gene lookup returns CDR1 SGHRS and CDR2 YFSETQ. Trimming stripped 4 bases from V and 1 base from J, with 14 bases between. CDR3 coding DNA: TGCGCCAGCAGCCCACAGGGAGCCCTCCAAGAGACCCAGTACTTC. Its translation: CASSPQGALQETQYF.

The sample holds a few counts of this clonotype. This chain uses TRBV20-1 with TRBJ2-5, with D maybe TRBD2 (5 bases). Germline loops: CDR1 DFQATT, CDR2 SNEGSKA (reference sequence). The CDR3 extends over 18 amino acids. V was cut by 3 bases and J by 1 base, with 24 bases left in between. The CDR3 DNA follows: TGCAGTGCTAGGGACGCCTCTCGGGTGGCGGGTGTCCAAGAGACCCAGTACTTC. Translation gives CSARDASRVAGVQETQYF.

As DNA, the CDR3 is TGTGCCAGCAGCTTAATAGCGGTAGAGGAGACCCAGTACTTC. Translation: CASSLIAVEETQYF. This chain links TRBV7-7 with TRBJ2-5; perhaps TRBD2 as D (6 bases). Per the germline V gene, CDR1 is SSHAT and CDR2 is FNYEAQ (reference sequence). The V end lost 2 bases, the J end lost 5 bases, and 12 bases lay between the germline ends. This CDR3 has 14 residues.

The chain is built from TRBV27 and TRBJ2-1; TRBD1 matches 7 bases. Trimming removed 5 bases from V and 3 bases from J; junction bases left unmatched: 7. The CDR3 is 15 amino acids. Germline V gene lookup returns CDR1 MNHEY and CDR2 SMNVEV (reference sequence). DNA for the CDR3: TGTGCCAGCAGTAAAGAGGGGGCGGTCTACAATGAGCAGTTCTTC. Translating it yields CASSKEGAVYNEQFF.

This clonotype turned up a few times. The chain uses TRBV5-1 and TRBJ2-1; D is unresolved. CDR1 SGHRS and CDR2 YFSETQ come from the germline V gene. V was cut by 7 bases and J by 6 bases, with 23 bases left in between. CDR3 length equals 16 residues. The CDR3, as DNA: TGCGCCAGCGCCTCCCTTTTGGGTGAAGGCCCCAATGAGCAGTTCTTC. Translating it yields CASASLLGEGPNEQFF.

The chain recombines TRBV5-1 with TRBJ2-1; 12 bases map to TRBD2. Germline loops: CDR1 SGHRS, CDR2 YFSETQ. Trimming cost V 4 bases and J 9 bases; bases outside gene matches: 8. The CDR3 extends over 15 amino acids. The CDR3 here is CASSRLAGEAGEQFF. The CDR3, as DNA: TGCGCCAGCAGCCGACTAGCGGGAGAGGCCGGTGAGCAGTTCTTC.

A few counts support this clonotype. The chain uses TRBV6-2 or TRBV6-3 and TRBJ2-7; 8 bases are a match to TRBD2. V lost 5 bases and J lost 6; bases outside the gene matches: 6. Per germline, CDR1 MNHEY and CDR2 SVGEGT. The CDR3 runs to 13 residues. CDR3 loop: CASSRGGPTEQYF. The DNA for the CDR3 is TGTGCCAGCAGTCGGGGGGGGCCTACCGAGCAGTACTTC.

The table lists this clonotype with a few counts. The chain has TRBV15 and TRBJ2-7; unclear D gene. Germline loops: CDR1 LNHNV, CDR2 YYDKDF (reference sequence). The ends were cut back, 1 base at V and 3 bases at J, with 7 bases in the middle. The CDR3 consists of 13 residues. The CDR3 loop is CATSRARSYEQYF. CDR3 nucleotides: TGTGCCACCAGCAGAGCAAGAAGCTACGAGCAGTACTTC.

This clonotype was seen only a few times. The chain uses TRBV10-3 and TRBJ2-7; D is undetermined. The CDR3 covers 13 residues. The V gene lost 2 bases and the J gene lost 1 base, with 6 bases spanning the gap. Looked up from germline, CDR1 is ENHRY and CDR2 is SYGVKD. CDR3 sequence (DNA): TGTGCCATCAGTGAGGGAGATTCCTACGAGCAGTACGTC. Translation: CAISEGDSYEQYV.

This clonotype was observed a few times. The V and J genes are TRBV7-2 and TRBJ1-1; D is perhaps TRBD1 (6 bases). CDR3 size: 15 residues. Trimming removed 2 bases from V and 4 bases from J, with 14 bases in between. Per germline, CDR1 SGHTA and CDR2 FQGNSA. As DNA, the CDR3 is TGTGCCAGCAGCTTAAGACAGGCCGGGGCCACTGAAGCTTTCTTT. Encoded protein: CASSLRQAGATEAFF.

This clonotype was recorded a few times. This rearrangement joins TRBV20-1 to TRBJ2-3; the D gene is possibly TRBD2 (7 bases). Trimming shortened V by 6 bases and J by 2 bases, and 18 bases separated the two germline ends. The CDR3 is 15 residues long. Germline CDR1 is DFQATT and CDR2 is SNEGSKA (reference sequence). Here the CDR3 DNA reads TGCAGTGCGCGGGGGCCTGGGGGTGCCACAGATACGCAGTATTTT. This encodes CSARGPGGATDTQYF.

This chain joins TRBV24-1 and TRBJ2-3; 12 nucleotides line up with TRBD2. Germline lookup yields CDR1 KGHDR and CDR2 SFDVKD. The CDR3 runs to 19 residues. Trimming cost V 5 bases and J 2 bases; bases outside gene matches: 13. The CDR3 region is CATSGSSGRAHDNTDTQYF. CDR3 DNA: TGTGCCACCAGTGGATCTAGCGGGAGGGCTCACGATAACACAGATACGCAGTATTTT.